These 25 T cell receptor beta chains came from one sample sequenced in a study of regulatory T cells in long-lasting Graves disease (dated by TCRdb to 2020 to 2023). The time point label corresponds to: newly diagnosed GD, antithyroid drugs for less than 3 months. RNA was extracted from PBMCs in TRIzol for both TCR sequencing and RNA sequencing. The library was prepared using multiplex PCR. Sequencing relied on an Illumina HiSeq 4000. iRepertoire HTBI primers and Arm-PCR amplification of CDR3 regions were used to construct TCR beta libraries. Using fastp at Q25 and MiXCR, TCRdb reprocessed the public reads and kept productive beta chains. When rows share a CDR3 protein, they turn into one entry using the most common DNA and genes. This sample holds some 490,000 distinct CDR3 sequences; more than 10% were observed only once. The top ten clonotypes cover approximately 9% of the sample. A further study also used this sample, focusing on T cells in Graves' hyperthyroidism and ophthalmopathy.

This material consisted of peripheral blood mononuclear cells (PBMCs), taken at new diagnosis, from a patient treated with antithyroid drugs. The receptors stem from a woman aged 25 to 39 with Graves disease. Donor details come from another sample of the same person, matched by shared clones.

Many counts were recorded for this clonotype. The chain uses TRBV6-5 and TRBJ1-6; no reliable D call. The CDR3 length is 12 residues. Germline values: CDR1 MNHEY, CDR2 SVGAGI. V gave up 4 bases and J gave up 14 bases, with 12 bases separating them. The CDR3 nucleotides read TGTGCCAGCAGTTCAGTAGGAGTAGCCCTCCACTTT. Its translation is CASSSVGVALHF.

Many counts were recorded for this clonotype. The chain is built from TRBV6-1 and TRBJ2-7; D call uncertain. Trimming pared 8 bases from V and 2 bases from J, leaving 19 bases between. The germline V gene encodes CDR1 MNHNS and CDR2 SASEGT. The CDR3 spans 15 residues. The CDR3 nucleotides are TGTGCCAGCGCCACCCACCAGACTCGACCCTACGAGCAGTACTTC. Translating gives CASATHQTRPYEQYF.

This clonotype showed up many times. The chain uses TRBV2 and TRBJ2-1, with 13 bases fitting TRBD2. J lost 15 bases, V lost 6 bases, and 8 bases had no gene match. The CDR3 has 13 residues. The germline V gene encodes CDR1 SNHLY and CDR2 FYNNEI. The CDR3 DNA sequence: TGTGCCAGCAGCACCGGGACTAGCGGGATTCTGTTCTTC. It specifies CASSTGTSGILFF.

This clonotype occurred a few times. V is TRBV4-2 and J is TRBJ1-4; 8 nucleotides align to TRBD1. CDR3 length: 17 amino acids. The germline V gene encodes CDR1 LGHNA and CDR2 YNFKEQ. V lost 4 bases to trimming and J lost 4 bases; unmatched junction nucleotides: 11. The CDR3 region has the DNA TGTGCCAGCAGCCGCCGGGCCCGGACAGGGATTAATGAAAAACTGTTTTTT. It translates to CASSRRARTGINEKLFF.

This clonotype has just a few counts. The gene calls are TRBV4-3 and TRBJ2-1; D gene unclear. The length of the CDR3 is 17 residues. The germline V and J ends were trimmed by 0 bases and 0 bases, with 12 bases remaining between them. Looked up from germline, CDR1 is LGHNA and CDR2 is YSLEER. Here the CDR3 reads CASSQEERPDSYNEQFF. CDR3 sequence (DNA): TGCGCCAGCAGCCAAGAAGAGCGTCCAGACTCCTACAATGAGCAGTTCTTC.

This clonotype was detected only a few times. The V gene is TRBV5-1, the J gene TRBJ1-2; TRBD1 aligns across 9 bases. The CDR3 extends over 14 amino acids. Germline assignment: CDR1 SGHRS and CDR2 YFSETQ. Unmatched junction bases numbered 5, after V lost 0 bases and J lost 8 bases. The CDR3 is CASSLEQGARGYTF. CDR3 nucleotide sequence: TGCGCCAGCAGCTTGGAACAGGGGGCACGGGGCTACACCTTC.

This clonotype was seen at least ten times. The chain combines TRBV12-5 with TRBJ1-1; the D is unclear. V lost 0 bases, J lost 1 base, and 12 bases lay in between. CDR3 size: 16 residues. CDR1 is LGHNT and CDR2 is FRNRAP in the germline V gene. Written as DNA, the CDR3 is TGTGCTAGTGGTTTGGTACTCGGGGATAGGAACACTGAAGCTTTCTTT. It encodes CASGLVLGDRNTEAFF.

In its sample, this clonotype was seen a few times. The rearrangement uses TRBV19 and TRBJ2-2; D is perhaps TRBD1 or TRBD2 (5 bases each). Germline V gives CDR1 LNHDA, CDR2 SQIVND (reference sequence). The CDR3 is 14 amino acids. Trimming left V 7 bases short and J 4 bases short, with 13 bases between. This CDR3 is CASTPGAGTGELFF. The CDR3 DNA reads TGTGCCAGTACCCCCGGGGCAGGCACCGGGGAGCTGTTTTTT.

CDR3 nucleotides: TGTGCCACCAGCTCACCCCGGACAGGGATGGACAATGAGCAGTTCTTC. This sequence encodes CATSSPRTGMDNEQFF. J is TRBJ2-1 and V is TRBV24-1; 8 bases align to TRBD1. The germline CDR1 and CDR2 sequences are KGHDR and SFDVKD. This CDR3 region has 16 residues. Germline trimming cut 7 bases from V and 5 bases from J; bases unmatched to any gene: 12.

This clonotype showed up many times. This chain links TRBV18 with TRBJ2-5, with 7 bases identical to TRBD1. V was clipped by 2 bases and J by 3 bases; unmatched bases: 6. The germline CDR1 and CDR2 sequences are KGHSH and LQKENI. The CDR3 contains 15 residues. The CDR3 DNA is TGTGCCAGCTCACCAAATCAAGGGACAGAAGAGACCCAGTACTTC. Protein product: CASSPNQGTEETQYF.

The gene calls are TRBV7-9 and TRBJ2-7; the D gene is possibly TRBD1 (6 bases). The CDR3 extends over 12 amino acids. CDR1 SEHNR and CDR2 FQNEAQ come from the germline V gene (reference sequence). V lost 5 bases to trimming and J lost 6 bases, with 11 bases between them. DNA for the CDR3: TGTGCCAGCAGCCCGACAGGACTCGAGCAGTACTTC. Protein: CASSPTGLEQYF.

This clonotype was counted between two and nine times. The rearrangement uses TRBV29-1 and TRBJ2-3; 7 nucleotides line up with TRBD2. There are 18 residues in the CDR3. From germline, CDR1 is SQVTM and CDR2 ANQGSEA. J gave up 4 bases and V 0 bases, and 16 bases lay outside the gene matches. The CDR3 here is CSVEDYRVSGRAADTQYF. The CDR3 DNA reads TGCAGCGTTGAAGATTATAGGGTCAGTGGGAGGGCCGCAGATACGCAGTATTTT.

To note about this clonotype: Relative to the germline gene, one junction end is altered; a read error may explain this. The chain is built from TRBV7-9 and TRBJ2-1; TRBD2 aligns across 7 bases. Germline assignment: CDR1 SEHNR and CDR2 FQNEAQ (reference sequence). This CDR3 spans 13 amino acids. CDR3 sequence reads: CASSLAFERELIF. The CDR3 nucleotides are TGTGCCAGCAGCTTAGCGTTCGAGCGGGAATTGATCTTC.

This chain joins TRBV15 and TRBJ2-3, with 9 bases fitting TRBD2. This CDR3 is 16 amino acids long. The V and J ends lost 4 bases and 1 base, in that order; junction bases with no gene match: 6. CDR1 and CDR2 from the germline V gene are LNHNV and YYDKDF (reference sequence). The DNA for the CDR3 is TGTGCCACCAGCAACGAACGACTAGCGGGCACAGATACGCAGTATTTT. This codes for CATSNERLAGTDTQYF.

This clonotype was counted at least ten times. The chain has TRBV28 and TRBJ1-5; 7 bases map to TRBD1. Unmatched junction bases numbered 8, after V lost 6 bases and J lost 0 bases. Per the germline V gene, CDR1 is MDHEN and CDR2 is SYDVKM. The CDR3 extends over 16 amino acids. In DNA, the CDR3 is TGTGCCAGCAGCTATACCGGGACAGTTAGCAATCAGCCCCAGCATTTT. Protein product: CASSYTGTVSNQPQHF.

This clonotype occurred a few times. This chain connects TRBV29-1 to TRBJ2-2; D tentatively fits TRBD1 or TRBD2 (5 bases each). This CDR3 is built from 15 residues. Germline CDR1 SQVTM, CDR2 ANQGSEA. Trimming cost V 1 base and J 1 base, with 10 bases left between them. CDR3 protein: CSVEVGTLNTGELFF. CDR3 sequence (DNA): TGCAGCGTTGAAGTCGGGACGTTGAACACCGGGGAGCTGTTTTTT.

The chain couples TRBV25-1 to TRBJ2-2, with D possibly TRBD1 on 5 matching bases. Germline lookup yields CDR1 MGHDK and CDR2 SYGVNS. The V end was cut by 5 bases, the J end by 5 bases, with 12 bases between. The CDR3 totals 14 residues. DNA for the CDR3: TGTGCCAGCAGTTCAGGGATGGCGACCGGGGAGCTGTTTTTT. This sequence encodes CASSSGMATGELFF.

This clonotype occurred a few times. The CDR3 here is CSSKSRQGANYGYTF. The DNA of the CDR3 is TGCAGTTCCAAGTCCCGACAGGGGGCTAACTATGGCTACACCTTC. The chain uses TRBV20-1 and TRBJ1-2; 9 bases are a match to TRBD1. The CDR3 has 15 amino acids. CDR1 DFQATT and CDR2 SNEGSKA come from the germline V gene (reference sequence). With V trimmed by 8 bases and J by 0 bases, 10 bases remained unmatched.

The gene calls are TRBV11-2 and TRBJ2-7, with 8 positions matching TRBD1. Germline CDR1 is SGHAT and CDR2 is FQNNGV. The CDR3 has 13 residues. The J segment lost 3 bases and the V segment lost 7 bases, leaving 5 bases of the junction unmatched. CDR3 amino acids: CASTQGAGYEQYF. The CDR3 region has the DNA TGTGCCAGCACTCAGGGGGCCGGCTACGAGCAGTACTTC.

As concerns this clonotype: It may be a read error: a sequence one base away is much more abundant. The chain uses TRBV12-3 or TRBV12-4 and TRBJ2-5; D unresolved. The CDR3 loop spans 14 amino acids. The CDR3 protein is CASSLYRYQGTQYF. The DNA for the CDR3 is TGTGCCAGCAGTTTATATAGGTACCAAGGGACCCAGTACTTC.

Note on this clonotype: With a far larger clone one base away, a read error is the likely cause. The V and J genes are TRBV2 and TRBJ2-7; 7 positions match TRBD2. The trim removed 3 bases at V and 6 bases at J, leaving 11 bases unmatched. Germline V gene sequence: CDR1 SNHLY, CDR2 FYNNEI. This CDR3 spans 15 amino acids. The CDR3 is CASSEKAGVRSEQYF. In nucleotides, the CDR3 is TGTGCCAGCAGTGAGAAGGCGGGAGTCCGTTCCGAGCAGTACTTC.

The rearrangement links TRBV2 to TRBJ2-5; D is unclear. CDR1 SNHLY and CDR2 FYNNEI come from the germline V gene. V lost 3 bases to trimming and J lost 4 bases, with 9 bases between them. The CDR3 length is 13 residues. The CDR3 sequence is CASSDRILETQYF. CDR3 DNA sequence: TGTGCCAGCAGTGATAGGATTTTAGAGACCCAGTACTTC.

This clonotype was seen repeatedly, ten times or more. The chain links TRBV20-1 to TRBJ1-1; D may be TRBD1 (5 bases). The length of the CDR3 is 14 residues. The germline V and J ends were trimmed by 3 bases and 1 base, with 12 bases remaining between them. Germline-derived CDR1 and CDR2 are DFQATT and SNEGSKA (reference sequence). The DNA for the CDR3 is TGCAGTGCTAGGAAAGGGGCCGGGAACACTGAAGCTTTCTTT. It translates to CSARKGAGNTEAFF.

This clonotype has only a few counts. The chain is built from TRBV5-4 and TRBJ2-3, with D perhaps TRBD2 (5 bases). The germline V and J ends were trimmed by 0 bases and 10 bases, with 9 bases remaining between them. This CDR3 is 12 amino acids long. Germline CDR1 and CDR2: SGHNT and YYREEE (reference sequence). CDR3 DNA: TGTGCCAGCAGCTTGGATCTAGCTTCGCAGTATTTT. Residues: CASSLDLASQYF.

The chain joins TRBV3-1 to TRBJ1-1; 7 positions match TRBD1. The CDR3 is 15 amino acids. Germline V CDR1 and CDR2: LGHDT, YNNKEL (reference sequence). Germline trimming cut 2 bases from V and 2 bases from J; bases unmatched to any gene: 5. Written as DNA, the CDR3 is TGTGCCAGCAGCCAATGGGACAGATTAAACACTGAAGCTTTCTTT. Amino acid sequence: CASSQWDRLNTEAFF.